This is a list of T cell receptor beta chains from one sample in a study. TCRdb processed the 5' RACE reads anew with MiXCR; each CDR3 protein has one entry. The sample has 35,000 to 50,000 distinct CDR3 sequences, less than 25% seen once. The sequencing input was Tregs sorted from blood. The receptors shown here come from a female donor with breast cancer. CDR3s include the opening cysteine and the closing phenylalanine or tryptophan. A D gene is named only where the DNA matches it firmly. Size values are once, few and many counts, or a class for expanded clones, and some rows have none.

v_gene	len	abundance	d_gene	j_gene	CDR3aa	CDR3nt
TRBV29-1	11	many	.	TRBJ1-4	CSSVDNEKLFF	TGCAGCTCCGTCGATAATGAAAAACTGTTTTTT
TRBV9	15	many	.	TRBJ2-3	CASSLEGEWTDTQYF	TGTGCCAGCAGCCTGGAGGGGGAGTGGACAGATACGCAGTATTTT
TRBV27	14	many	.	TRBJ1-2	CASSQDGTYPRYTF	TGTGCCAGCAGCCAGGACGGGACTTACCCTCGATACACCTTC
TRBV29-1	18	.	TRBD2	TRBJ2-1	CSVGGRAGLRGGDNEQFF	TGCAGCGTTGGGGGGAGGGCCGGTCTCCGCGGCGGCGACAATGAGCAGTTCTTC
TRBV20-1	15	.	.	TRBJ2-5	CSAPAFQATQETQYF	TGCAGTGCTCCAGCGTTTCAAGCGACGCAAGAGACCCAGTACTTC
TRBV10-3	15	many	.	TRBJ2-7	CASTPRTEEDYEQYF	TGTGCCTCCACCCCCCGAACAGAGGAAGACTACGAGCAGTACTTC
TRBV10-3	14	.	.	TRBJ2-1	CASQAQDQTNEQFF	TGTGCCTCCCAAGCCCAAGACCAAACCAATGAGCAGTTCTTC
TRBV15	16	few	.	TRBJ2-1	CATSRDPREFFHEQFF	TGTGCCACCAGCAGAGATCCCAGGGAGTTCTTCCATGAGCAGTTCTTC
TRBV5-6	14	few	.	TRBJ2-1	CASSLATFHNEQFF	TGTGCCAGCAGCTTGGCCACGTTTCACAATGAGCAGTTCTTC
TRBV2	15	.	TRBD2	TRBJ2-3	CAIGLAGDFTDTQYF	TGTGCCATAGGACTAGCGGGGGACTTCACGGATACGCAGTATTTT
TRBV29-1	13	.	.	TRBJ2-1	CSVEGLLGNEQFF	TGCAGCGTTGAAGGGCTACTCGGCAATGAGCAGTTCTTC
TRBV20-1	15	.	TRBD2	TRBJ2-3	CSATTSGGFLDTQYF	TGCAGTGCTACGACTAGCGGGGGGTTTTTAGATACGCAGTATTTT
TRBV5-1	15	.	.	TRBJ1-1	CASSLSSGLNTEAVF	TGCGCCAGCAGCTTGTCTTCCGGGTTGAACACTGAAGCTGTCTTT
TRBV20-1	19	.	.	TRBJ2-7	CSARDGLRGRQGVSYEQYF	TGCAGTGCTAGAGATGGACTAAGAGGTAGACAGGGAGTTTCCTACGAGCAGTACTTC
TRBV9	21	.	TRBD1	TRBJ2-2	CAGSLTNRDRADGKSTGELFF	TGTGCCGGCAGCTTAACTAACCGGGACAGGGCTGACGGCAAGAGCACCGGGGAGCTGTTTTTT
TRBV3-1	13	.	.	TRBJ2-2	CASLGPGAGELFF	TGTGCCAGCCTAGGACCGGGGGCCGGGGAGCTGTTTTTT
TRBV5-1	14	few	.	TRBJ1-6	CASSLSSGASPLHF	TGCGCCAGCAGCTTATCGAGTGGGGCCTCACCCCTCCACTTT
TRBV20-1	12	many	.	TRBJ1-4	CIVRATNEKLFF	TGCATCGTCCGTGCAACTAATGAAAAACTGTTTTTT
TRBV7-9	14	few	.	TRBJ2-3	CASSLKLSTDTQYF	TGTGCCAGCAGCTTAAAGCTAAGCACAGATACGCAGTATTTT
TRBV20-1	13	many	TRBD2	TRBJ2-3	CSAGTSGGLTQYF	TGCAGTGCGGGGACTAGCGGGGGGCTAACGCAGTATTTT
TRBV27	13	many	TRBD2	TRBJ2-7	CASSPGLVNEQYF	TGTGCCAGCAGTCCGGGACTAGTGAACGAGCAGTACTTC
TRBV9	13	.	.	TRBJ2-1	CASSAGLAYEQFF	TGTGCCAGCAGCGCGGGGCTAGCCTATGAGCAGTTCTTC
TRBV20-1	11	few	TRBD2	TRBJ2-5	CSARGGETQYF	TGCAGTGCTAGGGGAGGGGAGACCCAGTACTTC
TRBV14	14	.	.	TRBJ2-3	CASSQVSFTDTQYF	TGTGCCAGCAGCCAAGTCTCTTTCACAGATACGCAGTATTTT
TRBV5-1	15	.	.	TRBJ2-7	CASSLAEPSSYEQYF	TGCGCCAGCAGCTTGGCCGAGCCTAGCTCCTACGAGCAGTACTTC
TRBV9	14	many	.	TRBJ1-6	CASSVEGRNSPLHF	TGTGCCAGCAGCGTGGAGGGGAGGAATTCACCCCTCCACTTT
TRBV7-8	15	once	.	TRBJ2-3	CASSPRDTVTDTQYF	TGTGCCAGCAGCCCCCGGGACACAGTCACAGATACACAGTATTTT
TRBV28	15	many	TRBD1	TRBJ1-5	CASSLGGQGEKPQHF	TGTGCCAGCAGTTTAGGAGGACAGGGAGAGAAGCCCCAGCATTTT
TRBV2	15	.	TRBD1	TRBJ2-3	CASSPGTGYPDTQYF	TGTGCCAGCAGCCCCGGGACAGGGTACCCAGATACGCAGTATTTT
TRBV4-2	14	many	.	TRBJ1-1	CASSQEEGNAEAFF	TGTGCCAGCAGCCAAGAGGAGGGGAACGCTGAAGCTTTCTTT
TRBV4-1	12	.	.	TRBJ1-1	CASSRGGSEAFF	TGCGCCAGCAGCCGGGGCGGGTCTGAAGCTTTCTTT
TRBV9	15	.	TRBD1	TRBJ2-2	CASTSRTGRTGELFF	TGTGCCAGCACATCCCGGACAGGGCGCACCGGGGAGCTGTTTTTT
TRBV4-1	16	many	TRBD1	TRBJ2-3	CASSQAPGTVTDTQYF	TGCGCCAGCAGCCAGGCCCCCGGGACAGTGACAGATACGCAGTATTTT
TRBV7-2	15	.	TRBD2	TRBJ2-3	CASSFIAGGLGTQYF	TGTGCCAGCAGCTTTATAGCGGGGGGGCTCGGTACGCAGTATTTT
TRBV29-1	13	many	TRBD1	TRBJ2-7	CSATDRVSYEQYF	TGCAGCGCCACCGACAGGGTTTCCTACGAGCAGTACTTC
TRBV5-1	15	many	TRBD1	TRBJ2-5	CASSLAGTEKETQYF	TGCGCCAGCAGCTTGGCTGGGACAGAAAAAGAGACCCAGTACTTC
TRBV7-9	15	many	.	TRBJ1-4	CASSLARSTNEKLFF	TGTGCCAGCAGCTTAGCGCGAAGTACTAATGAAAAACTGTTTTTT
TRBV6-5	17	many	.	TRBJ1-3	CASSYSTGHSSGNTIYF	TGTGCCAGCAGTTACTCAACGGGACACAGCTCTGGAAACACCATATATTTT
TRBV4-1	15	many	.	TRBJ2-5	CASSQDQLAIETQYF	TGCGCCAGCAGCCAAGACCAACTAGCCATAGAGACCCAGTACTTC
TRBV6-5	16	few	TRBD1	TRBJ1-3	CASRNRGTGSGNTIYF	TGTGCCAGCCGCAATCGTGGGACAGGGTCTGGAAACACCATATATTTT
TRBV7-9	15	.	.	TRBJ2-3	CASSLGDSSTDTQYF	TGTGCCAGCAGCTTAGGGGACTCCAGCACAGATACGCAGTATTTT
TRBV3-1	14	few	.	TRBJ2-1	CASSQDGGADEQFF	TGTGCCAGCAGCCAAGATGGAGGGGCCGATGAGCAGTTCTTC